This T cell receptor beta chain came from a study of T cells in localized non-small cell lung cancer. Study-wide results and caveats: Heterogeneity remains possible, as sequencing covered one tumor region only. Out of the top 100 tumor clones, a median roughly 52 were seen in adjacent lung. Elevated circulating T cell density in blood was associated with longer overall survival.

Trimming took 4 bases from V and 5 from J, leaving 15 bases between them. This CDR3 has 15 amino acids. Germline lookup yields CDR1 SGHTA and CDR2 FQGNSA. With regard to this clone: Its antigen is not identified.

Here immunoSEQ multiplex PCR was the method, and the copy in TCRdb shows in-frame clones only, minus some. The data contain about 70,000 clones, about 86% of them singletons. The clonotype comes from a male donor aged 60 or older with stage III squamous cell lung carcinoma. Sequencing was performed on peripheral blood, taken before any cancer treatment. The genes are TRBV7-2 and TRBJ1-5; no clear D gene. Here the CDR3 DNA reads TGTGCCAGCAGCTCTCAAGCGGGTTGGGATCAGCCCCAGCATTTT. Its translation is CASSSQAGWDQPQHF.